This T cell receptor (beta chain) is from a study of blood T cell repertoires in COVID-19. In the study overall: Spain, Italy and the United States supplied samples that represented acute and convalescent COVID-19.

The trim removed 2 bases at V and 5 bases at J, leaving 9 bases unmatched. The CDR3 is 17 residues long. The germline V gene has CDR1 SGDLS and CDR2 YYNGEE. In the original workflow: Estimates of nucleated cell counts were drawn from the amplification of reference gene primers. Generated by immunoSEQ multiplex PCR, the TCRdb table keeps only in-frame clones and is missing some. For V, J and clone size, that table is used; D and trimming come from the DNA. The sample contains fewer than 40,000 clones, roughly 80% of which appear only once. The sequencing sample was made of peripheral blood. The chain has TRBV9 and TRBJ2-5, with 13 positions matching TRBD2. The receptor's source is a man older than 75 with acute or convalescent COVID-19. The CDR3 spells CASSVTSGRASGETQYF. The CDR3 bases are TGTGCCAGCAGCGTTACTAGCGGGAGGGCCTCGGGGGAGACCCAGTACTTC.